The 29 T cell receptor beta chains listed next were all sequenced from one sample in a study of OX40 agonist ivuxolimab in advanced cancers. Profiling relied on immunoSEQ multiplex PCR, and the TCRdb table lists in-frame clones only, not all of them. This sample has tens of thousands of clones, with 89% found just once. This specimen consisted of CD4+ or CD8+ T cells sorted from blood, obtained in a trial of the OX40 agonist ivuxolimab. These receptors were collected from an adult with an advanced solid tumor such as melanoma, head and neck, liver or kidney cancer.

The chain has TRBV5-4 and TRBJ2-7, with 8 bases fitting TRBD2. Losses at the gene ends were 0 bases for V and 0 bases for J; bases not matched to a gene: 8. This CDR3 is built from 17 residues. Germline CDR1 reads SGHNT; CDR2 reads YYREEE (reference sequence). DNA for the CDR3: TGTGCCAGCAGCTTGGCGCGGGTTAGCGGGAACTCCTACGAGCAGTACTTC. It yields the protein CASSLARVSGNSYEQYF.

The chain links TRBV20-1 to TRBJ1-1; unclear D gene. This CDR3 region has 11 residues. V was trimmed by 3 bases and J by 1 base, leaving 3 bases between them. CDR1 and CDR2 (germline): DFQATT, SNEGSKA (reference sequence). CDR3 region: CSASPNTEAFF. In nucleotides, the CDR3 is TGCAGTGCTAGTCCGAACACTGAAGCTTTCTTT.

This chain links TRBV11-3 with TRBJ2-7, with 13 bases matching TRBD2. J gave up 6 bases and V 5 bases, and 4 bases lay outside the gene matches. The CDR3 is 14 residues long. Germline V CDR1 and CDR2: SGHNT, YENEEA. CDR3 residues: CASSLGLAGVEQYF. In DNA, the CDR3 is TGTGCCAGCAGCCTAGGACTAGCGGGAGTCGAGCAGTACTTC.

This chain links TRBV6-1 with TRBJ2-6; D gene ambiguous. CDR1 and CDR2 (germline): MNHNS, SASEGT. Between the trimmed V and J ends, which lost 5 bases and 2 bases, there was a span of 7 bases. The CDR3 loop spans 14 amino acids. The CDR3 region has the DNA TGTGCCAGCAGTTTAAACGCTGGGGCCAACGTCCTGACTTTC. Encoded protein: CASSLNAGANVLTF.

This sequence joins TRBV19 and TRBJ2-5; D is undetermined. Germline V gene lookup returns CDR1 LNHDA and CDR2 SQIVND (reference sequence). CDR3 length equals 16 residues. Trimming stripped 1 base from V and 7 bases from J, with 19 bases between. The CDR3 DNA sequence: TGTGCCAGTAGTATAGGGGGTGGCCTAACGAAGGGGACCCAGTACTTC. Translated: CASSIGGGLTKGTQYF.

A single count supports this clone. The chain has TRBV6-5 and TRBJ1-1, with D possibly matching TRBD1 (5 bases). CDR3 length: 12 amino acids. V was clipped by 6 bases and J by 8 bases, with 13 bases between them. Germline CDR1 MNHEY, CDR2 SVGAGI. The CDR3 region has the DNA TGTGCCAGCAGGGGGGACGAAACAGAAGCTTTCTTT. Amino acids: CASRGDETEAFF.

The chain carries TRBV25-1 and TRBJ1-5; no reliable D call. Trimming cost V 2 bases and J 4 bases, with 3 bases left between them. CDR3 length: 12 amino acids. Germline values: CDR1 MGHDK, CDR2 SYGVNS. CDR3 region: CASSEGNQPQHF. CDR3 bases: TGTGCCAGCAGTGAAGGGAATCAGCCCCAGCATTTT.

This clone was seen more than once but under ten times. The chain joins TRBV6-5 to TRBJ1-1; D may be TRBD1 (5 bases). Germline V lookup: CDR1 MNHEY, CDR2 SVGAGI. V lost 6 bases and J 7 bases, leaving 18 bases between the germline ends. This CDR3 is built from 14 residues. CDR3 in amino acids: CASREGTERGEAFF. The CDR3 nucleotides read TGTGCCAGCAGGGAAGGTACCGAGAGGGGTGAAGCTTTCTTT.

The chain combines TRBV4-1 with TRBJ2-7, with 11 bases aligning to TRBD2. Germline V gene lookup returns CDR1 MGHRA and CDR2 YSYEKL. CDR3 length: 15 residues. V trimming: 3 bases; J trimming: 6 bases; junction bases outside the gene matches: 7. The CDR3 DNA reads TGCGCCAGCAGCCAGGGACTAGCGGCCCTAGGCGAGCAGTACTTC. Amino acids: CASSQGLAALGEQYF.

CDR3 DNA sequence: TGTGCTAGTGGTTTGGTAGAGGGGGCTGGCACCGGGGAGCTGTTTTTT. It specifies CASGLVEGAGTGELFF. This chain joins TRBV12-5 and TRBJ2-2; 7 bases are shared with TRBD1. This CDR3 spans 16 amino acids. Germline V gene lookup returns CDR1 LGHNT and CDR2 FRNRAP. The junction had 5 bases not matched to a gene; V was cut back by 0 bases and J by 4 bases.

The J gene is TRBJ1-5, the V gene TRBV6-1; no clear D gene. Germline V gene sequence: CDR1 MNHNS, CDR2 SASEGT. The CDR3 length is 13 residues. The germline V and J ends were trimmed by 5 bases and 5 bases, with 10 bases remaining between them. The CDR3 region is CASSQETDQPQHF. In DNA form, the CDR3 reads TGTGCCAGCAGTCAGGAAACGGATCAGCCCCAGCATTTT.

The V gene is TRBV4-2, the J gene TRBJ2-5; D is perhaps TRBD1 (5 bases). CDR1 is LGHNA and CDR2 is YNFKEQ in the germline V gene. V lost 0 bases and J lost 4, with 21 bases in between. CDR3 size: 18 residues. CDR3 sequence: CASSQDLQGLTLRETQYF. As DNA, the CDR3 is TGTGCCAGCAGCCAAGACCTTCAGGGCCTAACCCTCCGAGAGACCCAGTACTTC.

The chain recombines TRBV5-5 with TRBJ2-1; no clear D. With 0 bases removed from V and 1 base from J, the gap between germline ends came to 8 bases. In germline, CDR1 is SGHKS, CDR2 YYEKEE (reference sequence). The CDR3 totals 15 residues. The CDR3 DNA reads TGTGCCAGCAGCTTGGCAGCCCTTTCCTACAATGAGCAGTTCTTC. Translation: CASSLAALSYNEQFF.

This sequence joins TRBV6-5 and TRBJ2-7; maybe TRBD1 (6 bases). The CDR3 loop spans 14 amino acids. The V end lost 5 bases, the J end lost 4 bases, and 15 bases lay between the germline ends. The germline V gene has CDR1 MNHEY and CDR2 SVGAGI. Written as DNA, the CDR3 is TGTGCCAGCAGTGCACAGGGTCGAGGGTACGAGCAGTACTTC. It yields the protein CASSAQGRGYEQYF.

Written as DNA, the CDR3 is TGTGCCAGCAGCGCCAAACAGGGCTACACCGGGGAGCTGTTTTTT. Protein product: CASSAKQGYTGELFF. The gene calls are TRBV7-2 and TRBJ2-2; D perhaps matches TRBD1 (6 bases). The CDR3 is 15 amino acids. V shed 5 bases and J shed 3 bases, with 13 bases lying between them. Germline assignment: CDR1 SGHTA and CDR2 FQGNSA.

The rearrangement joins TRBV18 to TRBJ2-3; D is uncertain. The CDR3 is made up of 14 amino acids. Trimming took off 4 bases at V and 4 bases at J, with 12 bases between the two ends. Germline V gene data show CDR1 as KGHSH and CDR2 as LQKENI. The CDR3 reads CASSRDWASDTQYF. The CDR3 bases are TGTGCCAGCTCACGAGACTGGGCCTCAGATACGCAGTATTTT.

The J gene is TRBJ1-1, the V gene TRBV7-2; perhaps TRBD1 as D (5 bases). CDR3 length: 14 amino acids. V lost 5 bases, J lost 1 base, and 11 bases lay in between. CDR1 is SGHTA and CDR2 is FQGNSA in the germline V gene. CDR3 nucleotides: TGTGCCAGCAGCGTTCACCAGGGGAACACTGAAGCTTTCTTT. Protein sequence: CASSVHQGNTEAFF.

V and J are TRBV2 and TRBJ2-5; D is unclear. Germline V lookup: CDR1 SNHLY, CDR2 FYNNEI. CDR3 size: 11 residues. Trimming left V 1 base short and J 4 bases short, with 1 base between. The CDR3 region is CASSEGETQYF. DNA for the CDR3: TGTGCCAGCAGTGAAGGAGAGACCCAGTACTTC.

With respect to this clone: Within the sample, other DNA sequences also encode this same CDR3. This chain connects TRBV6-5 to TRBJ2-7; 11 bases map to TRBD1. Germline loops: CDR1 MNHEY, CDR2 SVGAGI. This CDR3 has 15 amino acids. V lost 2 bases and J lost 2; bases outside the gene matches: 2. CDR3 nucleotide sequence: TGTGCCAGCAGTTACCGGGACAGGGGGACCTACGAGCAGTACTTC. Its translation is CASSYRDRGTYEQYF.

This chain joins TRBV14 and TRBJ2-7; D possibly corresponds to TRBD1 (5 bases). CDR1 and CDR2 from the germline V gene are SGHDN and FVKESK. V lost 2 bases and J 4 bases, leaving 12 bases between the germline ends. The CDR3 runs to 14 residues. CDR3 loop: CASSQQGRRYEQYF. The CDR3 DNA is TGTGCCAGCAGCCAACAGGGTCGTCGGTACGAGCAGTACTTC.

The rearrangement links TRBV18 to TRBJ2-7; D is possibly TRBD1 or TRBD2 (5 bases each). Germline V lookup: CDR1 KGHSH, CDR2 LQKENI. There are 14 residues in the CDR3. V lost 3 bases to trimming and J lost 0 bases, with 9 bases between them. The CDR3 loop reads CASSPGTASYEQYF. The CDR3 region has the DNA TGTGCCAGCTCACCCGGGACGGCCTCCTACGAGCAGTACTTC.

This chain links TRBV7-8 with TRBJ1-1; D possibly corresponds to TRBD1 (6 bases). This CDR3 has 14 amino acids. V was pared by 1 base and J by 1 base, with 7 bases between. Germline lookup yields CDR1 SGHVS and CDR2 FQNEAQ. CDR3: CASSLVTGNTEAFF. In DNA, the CDR3 is TGTGCCAGCAGCTTAGTGACAGGGAACACTGAAGCTTTCTTT.

The V call is TRBV5-1, the J call TRBJ2-1; 10 bases fit TRBD2. Trimming at V came to 4 bases and at J to 5 bases, leaving 6 bases not matched to a gene. The CDR3 runs to 15 residues. In germline, CDR1 is SGHRS, CDR2 YFSETQ. DNA of the CDR3: TGCGCCAGCAGCCCAGGGACTAGCGACCACAATGAGCAGTTCTTC. Protein: CASSPGTSDHNEQFF.

The rearrangement joins TRBV6-6 to TRBJ1-1; 9 bases align to TRBD1. Trimming at V came to 6 bases and at J to 4 bases, leaving 9 bases not matched to a gene. This CDR3 has 15 residues. Germline V gene sequence: CDR1 MNHNY, CDR2 SVGAGI (reference sequence). The CDR3 spells CASRYLTGGSTEAFF. CDR3 sequence (DNA): TGTGCCAGCAGGTACCTGACAGGGGGTTCCACTGAAGCTTTCTTT.

CDR3 protein: CASRSGGRNEQFF. CDR3 nucleotide sequence: TGTGCCAGCAGATCGGGAGGGAGGAATGAGCAGTTCTTC. V usage is TRBV6-5 and J usage is TRBJ2-1, with TRBD2 matching over 8 bases. Trimming removed 6 bases from V and 7 bases from J; junction bases left unmatched: 5. CDR3 length equals 13 residues. Germline V lookup: CDR1 MNHEY, CDR2 SVGAGI.

This clone was seen only once. The chain joins TRBV7-9 to TRBJ1-4; 8 bases map to TRBD1. Germline trimming cut 2 bases from V and 3 bases from J; bases unmatched to any gene: 2. Germline CDR1 SEHNR, CDR2 FQNEAQ (reference sequence). The CDR3 consists of 15 residues. The CDR3 coding sequence is TGTGCCAGCAGCTTAACGGGACAGGCTAATGAAAAACTGTTTTTT. This codes for CASSLTGQANEKLFF.

V and J are TRBV27 and TRBJ2-1; 10 positions match TRBD2. Looked up from germline, CDR1 is MNHEY and CDR2 is SMNVEV (reference sequence). CDR3 length: 15 amino acids. The V and J ends lost 5 bases and 0 bases, in that order; junction bases with no gene match: 1. CDR3 amino acids: CASSPSGSSYNEQFF. CDR3 DNA: TGTGCCAGCAGTCCTAGCGGGAGCTCCTACAATGAGCAGTTCTTC.

The chain recombines TRBV10-3 with TRBJ2-3; TRBD1 aligns across 8 bases. Germline V CDR1 and CDR2: ENHRY, SYGVKD. There are 13 residues in the CDR3. The ends lost 3 bases at V and 8 bases at J; junction bases unmatched: 4. The CDR3 nucleotides are TGTGCCATCAGTGATCAGGGGGCTAGTACGCAGTATTTT. As protein: CAISDQGASTQYF.

J is TRBJ2-1 and V is TRBV7-2; 10 bases match TRBD2. This CDR3 has 15 amino acids. Germline V gives CDR1 SGHTA, CDR2 FQGNSA. With 4 bases clipped from V and 7 bases from J, the junction kept 7 bases outside the gene matches. The CDR3 protein is CASSSQGGLANEQFF. The CDR3 region has the DNA TGTGCCAGCAGCTCCCAGGGGGGACTAGCGAATGAGCAGTTCTTC.